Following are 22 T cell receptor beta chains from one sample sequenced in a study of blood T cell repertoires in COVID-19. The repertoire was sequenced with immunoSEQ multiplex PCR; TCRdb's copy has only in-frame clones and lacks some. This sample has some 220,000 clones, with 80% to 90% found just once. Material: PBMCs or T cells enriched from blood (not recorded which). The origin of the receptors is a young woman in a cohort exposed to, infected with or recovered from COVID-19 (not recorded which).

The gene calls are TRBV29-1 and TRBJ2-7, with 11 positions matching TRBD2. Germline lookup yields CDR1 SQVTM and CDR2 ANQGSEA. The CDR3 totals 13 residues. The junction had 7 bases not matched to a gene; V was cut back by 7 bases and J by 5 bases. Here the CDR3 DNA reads TGCAGCGCTCGACTAGCGGGACGCCACGAGCAGTACTTC. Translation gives CSARLAGRHEQYF.

CDR3 nucleotides: TGCGCCAGCAGCCAAGGACTCCTGAACACTGAAGCTTTCTTT. This codes for CASSQGLLNTEAFF. The chain employs TRBV4-1 and TRBJ1-1, with D unresolved. V lost 1 base to trimming and J lost 0 bases, with 6 bases between them. The germline CDR1 and CDR2 sequences are MGHRA and YSYEKL. This CDR3 is built from 14 residues.

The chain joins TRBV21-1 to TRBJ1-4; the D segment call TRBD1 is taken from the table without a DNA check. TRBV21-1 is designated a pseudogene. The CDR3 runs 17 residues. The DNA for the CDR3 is TGTGCCAGCAGCGGCCAAACCCGACAGGGGGGAAATGAAAAACTGTTTTTT. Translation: CASSGQTRQGGNEKLFF.

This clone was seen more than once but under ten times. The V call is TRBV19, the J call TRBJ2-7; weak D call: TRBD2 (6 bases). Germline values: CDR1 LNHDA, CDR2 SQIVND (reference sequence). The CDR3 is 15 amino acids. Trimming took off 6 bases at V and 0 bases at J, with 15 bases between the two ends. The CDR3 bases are TGTGCCAGTAGCCCGGCGGAGGGCGCCTCCTACGAGCAGTACTTC. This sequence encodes CASSPAEGASYEQYF.

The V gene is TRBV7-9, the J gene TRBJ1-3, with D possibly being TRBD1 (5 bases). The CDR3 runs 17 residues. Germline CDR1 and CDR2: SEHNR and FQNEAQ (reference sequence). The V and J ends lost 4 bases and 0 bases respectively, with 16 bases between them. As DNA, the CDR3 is TGTGCCAGCAGCTCAATCCGCGGGGGGATCTCTGGAAACACCATATATTTT. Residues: CASSSIRGGISGNTIYF.

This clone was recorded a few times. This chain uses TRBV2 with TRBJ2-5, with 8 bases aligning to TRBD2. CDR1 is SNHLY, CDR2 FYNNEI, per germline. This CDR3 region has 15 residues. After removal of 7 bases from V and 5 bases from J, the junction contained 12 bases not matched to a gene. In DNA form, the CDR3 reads TGTGCCAGCAAGCGGGAGTCCCCGGGGGGGGAGACCCAGTACTTC. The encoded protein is CASKRESPGGETQYF.

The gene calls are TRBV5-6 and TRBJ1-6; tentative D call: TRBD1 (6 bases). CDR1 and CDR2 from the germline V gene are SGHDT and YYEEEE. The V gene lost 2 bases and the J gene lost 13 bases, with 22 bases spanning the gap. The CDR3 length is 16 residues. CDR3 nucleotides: TGTGCCAGCAGCTTTAATATAGGGGGTACCCCGTTCCCCCTCCACTTT. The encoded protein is CASSFNIGGTPFPLHF.

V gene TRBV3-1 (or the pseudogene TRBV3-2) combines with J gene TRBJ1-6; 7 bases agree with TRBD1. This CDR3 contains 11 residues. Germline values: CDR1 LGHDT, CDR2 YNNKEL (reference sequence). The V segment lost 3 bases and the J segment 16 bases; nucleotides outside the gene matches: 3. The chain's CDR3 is CASSHGTVLHF. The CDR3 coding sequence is TGTGCCAGCAGCCACGGGACAGTTCTCCACTTT.

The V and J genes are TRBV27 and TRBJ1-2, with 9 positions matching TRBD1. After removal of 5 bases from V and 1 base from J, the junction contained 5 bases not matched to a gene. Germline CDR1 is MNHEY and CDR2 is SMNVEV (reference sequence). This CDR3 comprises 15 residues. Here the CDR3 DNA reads TGTGCCAGCAGTCCCCGGACAGGGGATAACTATGGCTACACCTTC. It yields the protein CASSPRTGDNYGYTF.

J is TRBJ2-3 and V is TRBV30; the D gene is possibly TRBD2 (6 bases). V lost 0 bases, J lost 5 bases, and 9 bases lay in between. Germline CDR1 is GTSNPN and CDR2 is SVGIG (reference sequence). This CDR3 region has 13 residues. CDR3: CAWSVVGGDTQYF. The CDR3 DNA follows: TGTGCCTGGAGTGTAGTGGGGGGAGATACGCAGTATTTT.

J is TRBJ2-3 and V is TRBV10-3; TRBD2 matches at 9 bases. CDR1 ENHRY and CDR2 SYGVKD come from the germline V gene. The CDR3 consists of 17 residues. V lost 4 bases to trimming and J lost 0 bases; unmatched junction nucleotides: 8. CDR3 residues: CAISGGLAHLSTDTQYF. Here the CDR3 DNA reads TGTGCCATCAGTGGGGGACTAGCCCATCTGAGCACAGATACGCAGTATTTT.

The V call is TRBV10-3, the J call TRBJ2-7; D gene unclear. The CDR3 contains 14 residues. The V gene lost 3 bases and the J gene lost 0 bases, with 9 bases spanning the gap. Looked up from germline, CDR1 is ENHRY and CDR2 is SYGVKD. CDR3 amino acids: CAISDARSSYEQYF. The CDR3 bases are TGTGCCATCAGTGACGCCCGGAGCTCCTACGAGCAGTACTTC.

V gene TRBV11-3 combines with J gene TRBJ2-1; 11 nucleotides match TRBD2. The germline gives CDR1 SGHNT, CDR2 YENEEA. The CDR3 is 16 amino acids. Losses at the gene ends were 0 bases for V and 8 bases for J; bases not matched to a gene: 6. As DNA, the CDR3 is TGTGCCAGCAGCTTAGATCTAGCGGGAGGATTGTATGAGCAGTTCTTC. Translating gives CASSLDLAGGLYEQFF. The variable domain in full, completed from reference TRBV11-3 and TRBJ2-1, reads EAGVVQSPRYKIIEKKQPVAFWCNPISGHNTLYWYLQNLGQGPELLIRYENEEAVDDSQLPKDRFSAERLKGVDSTLKIQPAELGDSAVYLCASSLDLAGGLYEQFFGPGTRLTVL.

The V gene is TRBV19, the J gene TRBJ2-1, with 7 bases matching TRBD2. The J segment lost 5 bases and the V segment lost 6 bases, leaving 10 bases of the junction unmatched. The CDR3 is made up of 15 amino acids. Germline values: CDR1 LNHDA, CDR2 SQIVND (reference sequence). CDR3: CASRPLGGVNNEQFF. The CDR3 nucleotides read TGTGCCAGTAGGCCCCTTGGGGGGGTGAACAATGAGCAGTTCTTC.

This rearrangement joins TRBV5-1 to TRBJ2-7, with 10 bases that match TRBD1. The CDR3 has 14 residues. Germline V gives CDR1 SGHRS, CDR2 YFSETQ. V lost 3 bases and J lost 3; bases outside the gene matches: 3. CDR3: CASSSGTGVYEQYF. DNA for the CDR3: TGCGCCAGCAGCTCCGGGACAGGGGTCTACGAGCAGTACTTC.

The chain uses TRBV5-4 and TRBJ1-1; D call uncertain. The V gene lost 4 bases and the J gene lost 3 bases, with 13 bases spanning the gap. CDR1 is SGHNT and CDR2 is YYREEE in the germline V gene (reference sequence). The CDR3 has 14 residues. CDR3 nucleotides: TGTGCCAGCAGCCTAGGGAGTGGGGACACTGAAGCTTTCTTT. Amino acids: CASSLGSGDTEAFF.

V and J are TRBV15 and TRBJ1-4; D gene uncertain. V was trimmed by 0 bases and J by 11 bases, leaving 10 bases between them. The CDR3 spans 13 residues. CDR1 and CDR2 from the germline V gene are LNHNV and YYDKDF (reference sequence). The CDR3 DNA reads TGTGCCACCAGCAGAGATGCCCGGTGGAAACTGTTTTTT. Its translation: CATSRDARWKLFF.

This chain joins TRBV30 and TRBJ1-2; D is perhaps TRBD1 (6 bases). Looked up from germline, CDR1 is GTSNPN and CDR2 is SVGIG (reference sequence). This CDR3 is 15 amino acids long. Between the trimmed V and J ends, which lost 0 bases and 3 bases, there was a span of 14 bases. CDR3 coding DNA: TGTGCCTGGAGTGTAACCCGACAGGCTCACTATGGCTACACCTTC. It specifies CAWSVTRQAHYGYTF.

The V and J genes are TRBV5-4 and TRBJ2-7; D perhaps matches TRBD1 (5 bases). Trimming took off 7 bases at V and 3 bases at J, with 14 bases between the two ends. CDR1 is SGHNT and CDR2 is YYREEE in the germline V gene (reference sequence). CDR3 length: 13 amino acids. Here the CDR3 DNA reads TGTGCCAGCGCCAGGGCGGCCGGCTACGAGCAGTACTTC. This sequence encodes CASARAAGYEQYF.

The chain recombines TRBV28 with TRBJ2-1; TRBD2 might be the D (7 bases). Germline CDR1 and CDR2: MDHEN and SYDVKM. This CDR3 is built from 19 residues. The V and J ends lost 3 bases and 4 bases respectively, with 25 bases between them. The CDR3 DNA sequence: TGTGCCAGCAGTTTCGGGGGGACAACCGTCGGCTCCCCTTACAATGAGCAGTTCTTC. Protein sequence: CASSFGGTTVGSPYNEQFF.

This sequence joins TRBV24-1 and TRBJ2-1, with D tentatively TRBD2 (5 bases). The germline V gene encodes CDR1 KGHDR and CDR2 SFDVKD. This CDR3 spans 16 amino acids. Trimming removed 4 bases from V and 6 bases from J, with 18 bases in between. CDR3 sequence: CATSDPRAGDINEQFF. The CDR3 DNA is TGTGCCACCAGTGACCCGCGGGCAGGAGATATCAATGAGCAGTTCTTC.

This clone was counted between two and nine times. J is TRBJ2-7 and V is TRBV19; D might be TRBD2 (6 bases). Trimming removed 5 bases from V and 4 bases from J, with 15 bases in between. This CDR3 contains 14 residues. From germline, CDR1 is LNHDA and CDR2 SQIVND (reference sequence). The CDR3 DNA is TGTGCCAGTAGTCCCCCTCTCCGGGGGTACGAGCAGTACTTC. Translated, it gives CASSPPLRGYEQYF. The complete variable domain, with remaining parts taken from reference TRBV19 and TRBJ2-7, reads DGGITQSPKYLFRKEGQNVTLSCEQNLNHDAMYWYRQDPGQGLRLIYYSQIVNDFQKGDIAEGYSVSREKKESFPLTVTSAQKNPTAFYLCASSPPLRGYEQYFGPGTRLTVT.